The present T cell receptor (beta chain) was sequenced within a study of molecular identifiers for immune sequencing clone quantification. Study-level results: Jurkat TCR RNA that was spiked in from one cell was reportedly detectable among one million naive cells.

Germline CDR1 reads DFQATT; CDR2 reads SNEGSKA (reference sequence). V dropped 5 bases and J dropped 10 bases, with 15 bases sitting between them. The CDR3 runs to 12 residues. This clonotype was counted between two and nine times. Its matching antigen is unknown. A CD8+CD4-CCR7+CD45RA+ gate was used to sort naive CD8 T cells. TCRdb used MiXCR to reprocess the PCR reads, holding one entry per CDR3 protein. This table has hundreds of thousands of distinct CDR3 sequences, 25% appearing once. This rearrangement joins TRBV20-1 to TRBJ2-1; the D call may be TRBD1 or TRBD2 (6 bases each). The receptor was derived from a human donor in good health. Some libraries in this study had Jurkat cell RNA spiked in. Sequencing used naive CD8+ T cells from blood, with Jurkat cell RNA spiked in. Subset of the sample: FACS-sorted CD8+CD4-CCR7+CD45RA+ naive T cells. DNA for the CDR3: TGCAGTGCTGGAACAGGGACTGGCGAGCAGTTCTTC. Encoded protein: CSAGTGTGEQFF.